This T cell receptor (beta chain) was captured in a study of blood T cell repertoires in COVID-19. Only in-frame clones appear in the TCRdb table, and some are missing; sequencing was by immunoSEQ multiplex PCR. The sample consists of some 260,000 clones, 88% of them appearing once. This clone came up a few times. Germline CDR1 is SGHVS and CDR2 is FQNEAQ. CDR3 length: 15 residues. V dropped 2 bases and J dropped 3; count of bases not matched to a gene: 5. The chain uses TRBV7-8 and TRBJ2-7; 9 positions match TRBD2. The TCR was taken from a woman in her 70s with COVID-19, enrolled during active disease. The specimen sequenced was peripheral blood. The CDR3 DNA follows: TGTGCCAGCAGCTTAAGACTAGCGGAGGACTACGAGCAGTACTTC. It is translated as CASSLRLAEDYEQYF.